One and the same sample provided the 18 T cell receptor beta chains below, sequenced in a study of T cells expressing NK-cell markers. TCRdb reprocessed the 5' RACE reads; each CDR3 protein has one entry and no DNA is given. The sample's table shows about 160,000 distinct CDR3 sequences. The specimen sequenced was blood T cells: a sorted CD56 or NKG2C T cell subset, CD4+ or CD8+ T cells, or bulk PBMC T cells (not recorded which). These TCRs come from a woman between 18 and 70 years old in good health.

The chain uses TRBV5-6 and TRBJ2-1; TCRdb proposes TRBD2, but this gene call is untestable without DNA. Germline CDR1 reads SGHDT; CDR2 reads YYEEEE. This CDR3 contains 16 residues. CDR3 region: CASSLDPSAKYNEQFF.

The gene calls are TRBV4-1 and TRBJ2-4; TCRdb selects TRBD1, and the lack of DNA leaves this call unchecked. From germline, CDR1 is MGHRA and CDR2 YSYEKL. CDR3 size: 13 residues. CDR3 region: CASSQKQGDIQYF.

This sequence joins TRBV10-3 and TRBJ2-7; TCRdb designates TRBD2, a call that cannot be tested without DNA. This CDR3 region has 15 residues. In germline, CDR1 is ENHRY, CDR2 SYGVKD. CDR3 region: CAISDRTSGDYEQYF.

This chain connects TRBV24-1 to TRBJ2-1; TCRdb calls TRBD1, which cannot be checked without DNA. The CDR3 length is 16 residues. Germline V gives CDR1 KGHDR, CDR2 SFDVKD. The CDR3 sequence is CATSDLRGPGYNEQFF.

This sequence joins TRBV29-1 and TRBJ2-7; without DNA, the TCRdb call of TRBD2 cannot be checked. The V gene's germline CDR1 is SQVTM and CDR2 ANQGSEA. The CDR3 sequence is 14 residues long. The CDR3 here is CSVLVEYSSYEQYF.

The rearrangement joins TRBV24-1 to TRBJ2-1; with no DNA, the TCRdb D assignment of TRBD1 cannot be verified. In germline, CDR1 is KGHDR, CDR2 SFDVKD. This CDR3 has 19 amino acids. The CDR3 spells CATSDFFPGKGQGYNEQFF.

The V gene is TRBV20-1, the J gene TRBJ1-2. This CDR3 is 12 amino acids long. Germline V gene data show CDR1 as DFQATT and CDR2 as SNEGSKA (reference sequence). The CDR3 here is CSAPGLIYGYTF.

The CDR3 region is CASSQNRIFEKLFF. The chain recombines TRBV3-1 with TRBJ1-4. The CDR3 is made up of 14 amino acids. Germline V gene data show CDR1 as LGHDT and CDR2 as YNNKEL (reference sequence).

The chain couples TRBV28 to TRBJ1-4; there is no DNA to check the TCRdb D call of TRBD1. CDR1 and CDR2 (germline): MDHEN, SYDVKM. The CDR3 extends over 15 amino acids. The CDR3 here is CASSRQGAFNEKLFF.

The CDR3 spells CASSLAPGRGTDTQYF. V and J are TRBV5-1 and TRBJ2-3; without DNA, the TCRdb call of TRBD1 cannot be checked. The CDR3 is 16 amino acids. The germline V gene has CDR1 SGHRS and CDR2 YFSETQ.

The V and J genes are TRBV18 and TRBJ2-3; TCRdb designates TRBD1, a call that cannot be tested without DNA. CDR1 KGHSH and CDR2 LQKENI come from the germline V gene. The CDR3 is 15 residues long. CDR3 sequence reads: CASSPSTGNTDTQYF. Looking up the rest from reference TRBV18 and TRBJ2-3 gives the full variable domain: NAGVMQNPRHLVRRRGQEARLRCSPMKGHSHVYWYRQLPEEGLKFMVYLQKENIIDESGMPKERFSAEFPKEGPSILRIQQVVRGDSAAYFCASSPSTGNTDTQYFGPGTRLTVL.

The chain uses TRBV5-1 and TRBJ1-5. Per the germline V gene, CDR1 is SGHRS and CDR2 is YFSETQ. This CDR3 contains 13 residues. CDR3 amino acids: CASRDDGNQPQHF.

The chain is built from TRBV3-1 and TRBJ2-4; without DNA, the TCRdb call of TRBD2 cannot be checked. This CDR3 has 18 residues. Looked up from germline, CDR1 is LGHDT and CDR2 is YNNKEL (reference sequence). The CDR3 spells CASSQVTTAGGSKNIQYF.

The J gene is TRBJ1-5, the V gene TRBV7-9. Germline V lookup: CDR1 SEHNR, CDR2 FQNEAQ (reference sequence). The CDR3 totals 15 residues. The CDR3 here is CASSQEGLSNQPQHF.

The chain joins TRBV9 to TRBJ2-1; TCRdb's D call of TRBD1 is untestable without DNA. Germline loops: CDR1 SGDLS, CDR2 YYNGEE. The CDR3 loop spans 16 amino acids. CDR3 residues: CASSAGTGSFHGEQFF.

The chain recombines TRBV30 with TRBJ2-4; TCRdb's D call, TRBD2, is unchecked because there is no DNA. Germline V CDR1 and CDR2: GTSNPN, SVGIG (reference sequence). The CDR3 loop spans 15 amino acids. The CDR3 protein is CAWSGSRAAKNIQYF.

V is TRBV7-3 and J is TRBJ1-3; TCRdb's D call of TRBD1 is untestable without DNA. This CDR3 has 16 amino acids. CDR1 and CDR2 (germline): SGHTA, FQGTGA. This CDR3 is CASSLNLGGSGNTIYF.

The V call is TRBV12-3 or TRBV12-4, the J call TRBJ1-1; TCRdb's D call, TRBD1, is unchecked because there is no DNA. This CDR3 contains 14 residues. The chain's CDR3 is CASSRTGGDTEAFF.